The 30 T cell receptor beta chains given below trace back to one sample, sequenced in a study of blood T cell repertoires in COVID-19 (dated by TCRdb to the early 2020s). The library was generated by the immunoSEQ multiplex PCR assay. TCRdb holds this immuneACCESS table with in-frame rearrangements only. Some clones are missing; in checked studies, unresolved V genes explain under half, and the rest has no known cause. This sample comprises some 330,000 clones, approximately 89% of them detected only once. The ten largest account for around 1.9% of the sample. Input material: PBMCs or T cells enriched from blood (not recorded which). The receptors were gathered from a man aged 40-55 years in a cohort exposed to, infected with or recovered from COVID-19 (not recorded which).

V usage is TRBV9 and J usage is TRBJ2-7; D not resolved. CDR3 length equals 15 residues. V lost 4 bases to trimming and J lost 3 bases, with 17 bases between them. CDR1 and CDR2 (germline): SGDLS, YYNGEE. The CDR3 region has the DNA TGTGCCAGCAGCCCCACGACGGCTAGTCTCTACGAGCAGTACTTC. It yields the protein CASSPTTASLYEQYF. Together with reference TRBV9 and TRBJ2-7, the CDR3 gives the full variable domain: DSGVTQTPKHLITATGQRVTLRCSPRSGDLSVYWYQQSLDQGLQFLIQYYNGEERAKGNILERFSAQQFPDLHSELNLSSLELGDSALYFCASSPTTASLYEQYFGPGTRLTVT.

The chain combines TRBV2 with TRBJ1-2; TRBD1 is a possible D gene (5 bases). The CDR3 covers 12 residues. Looked up from germline, CDR1 is SNHLY and CDR2 is FYNNEI. Deletions cut 8 bases from V and 6 bases from J, with 13 bases between. The CDR3 DNA reads TGTGCCAGCCGTTGGGGCGGCAATGGCTACACCTTC. Amino acid sequence: CASRWGGNGYTF.

The chain's CDR3 is CASSQYLRGDTDRYSNQPQHF. CDR3 nucleotides: TGCGCCAGCAGTCAATATCTTCGTGGGGACACGGACCGATATAGCAATCAGCCCCAGCATTTT. The chain joins TRBV23-1 to TRBJ1-5; D perhaps matches TRBD1 (6 bases). Being an ORF, TRBV23-1 has a function that is uncertain. The CDR3 contains 21 residues. Trimming took off 1 base at V and 0 bases at J, with 25 bases between the two ends.

The chain joins TRBV7-2 to TRBJ2-3; D unclear. The CDR3 length is 13 residues. V lost 5 bases, J lost 1 base, and 7 bases lay in between. Germline V CDR1 and CDR2: SGHTA, FQGNSA. CDR3 DNA sequence: TGTGCCAGCAGCAAACCAGGCACAGATACGCAGTATTTT. Protein product: CASSKPGTDTQYF.

CDR3 loop: CASSLHPQAGSYNEQFF. The CDR3 DNA sequence: TGTGCCAGCAGCCTCCATCCACAGGCAGGCTCCTACAATGAGCAGTTCTTC. The V call is TRBV4-2, the J call TRBJ2-1; perhaps TRBD1 as D (5 bases). Trimming took 4 bases from V and 0 from J, leaving 16 bases between them. The CDR3 consists of 17 residues. Germline V CDR1 and CDR2: LGHNA, YNFKEQ.

The rearrangement uses TRBV5-1 and TRBJ2-1; 7 bases align to TRBD1. Germline V gene data show CDR1 as SGHRS and CDR2 as YFSETQ. V lost 3 bases to trimming and J lost 5 bases; unmatched junction nucleotides: 2. CDR3 length equals 13 residues. The DNA for the CDR3 is TGCGCCAGCAGCTGGGGACAGAACAATGAGCAGTTCTTC. This codes for CASSWGQNNEQFF. The entire variable domain, with the rest obtained from reference TRBV5-1 and TRBJ2-1, is as follows: KAGVTQTPRYLIKTRGQQVTLSCSPISGHRSVSWYQQTPGQGLQFLFEYFSETQRNKGNFPGRFSGRQFSNSRSEMNVSTLELGDSALYLCASSWGQNNEQFFGPGTRLTVL.

The chain is built from TRBV7-2 and TRBJ2-7; 9 bases match TRBD2. The CDR3 runs 15 residues. CDR1 SGHTA and CDR2 FQGNSA come from the germline V gene. V lost 1 base to trimming and J lost 3 bases; unmatched junction nucleotides: 4. CDR3 DNA: TGTGCCAGCAGCTTAGTTGAGCGGGGGGTCTACGAGCAGTACTTC. It encodes CASSLVERGVYEQYF.

This clone was seen a few times. The chain recombines TRBV20-1 with TRBJ2-7, with 9 nucleotides matching TRBD2. The germline CDR1 and CDR2 sequences are DFQATT and SNEGSKA (reference sequence). The CDR3 is 14 amino acids. V was clipped by 3 bases and J by 3 bases; unmatched bases: 6. This chain's CDR3 is CSASRASGNYEQYF. The CDR3 DNA reads TGCAGTGCTAGTCGGGCTAGCGGGAACTACGAGCAGTACTTC.

The chain links TRBV2 to TRBJ1-1; 8 bases are shared with TRBD1. The germline CDR1 and CDR2 sequences are SNHLY and FYNNEI. Losses at the gene ends were 3 bases for V and 2 bases for J; bases not matched to a gene: 5. The CDR3 consists of 15 residues. CDR3 protein: CASSEQGAYNTEAFF. CDR3 DNA sequence: TGTGCCAGCAGTGAGCAGGGGGCTTATAACACTGAAGCTTTCTTT.

The V call is TRBV7-2, the J call TRBJ2-5; tentative D call: TRBD1 (6 bases). CDR1 is SGHTA and CDR2 is FQGNSA in the germline V gene. Trimming left V 2 bases short and J 5 bases short, with 9 bases between. The CDR3 runs to 13 residues. CDR3 DNA sequence: TGTGCCAGCAGCTTATGGGACACGGAGACCCAGTACTTC. This encodes CASSLWDTETQYF.

The CDR3 DNA reads as TGTGCCAGCAGCTTAGCGACAGGGGATAATTCACCCCTCCACTTT. Translation: CASSLATGDNSPLHF. The chain employs TRBV7-9 and TRBJ1-6; TRBD1 matches 8 bases. Germline CDR1 SEHNR, CDR2 FQNEAQ (reference sequence). Trimming took 0 bases from V and 5 from J; bases not matched to a gene: 0. The CDR3 totals 15 residues.

J is TRBJ2-7 and V is TRBV3-1 (or the pseudogene TRBV3-2); TRBD2 is a possible D gene (5 bases). The V and J ends lost 5 bases and 5 bases respectively, with 7 bases between them. CDR3 length: 11 residues. Germline CDR1 is LGHDT and CDR2 is YNNKEL (reference sequence). The CDR3 sequence: CASSEGDEQYF. For the CDR3, the DNA is TGTGCCAGCAGCGAGGGAGACGAGCAGTACTTC.

The rearrangement joins TRBV28 to TRBJ1-4, with TRBD1 matching 8 bases. Germline V gene data show CDR1 as MDHEN and CDR2 as SYDVKM. The CDR3 sequence is 16 residues long. The J segment lost 3 bases and the V segment lost 5 bases, leaving 8 bases of the junction unmatched. For the CDR3, the DNA is TGTGCCAGCAGTCCCCCAGGGGGCCAAGCTAATGAAAAACTGTTTTTT. As protein: CASSPPGGQANEKLFF.

The gene calls are TRBV6-6 and TRBJ1-2; D perhaps matches TRBD1 (5 bases). Germline CDR1 is MNHNY and CDR2 is SVGAGI (reference sequence). This CDR3 region has 14 residues. V gave up 5 bases and J gave up 3 bases, with 13 bases separating them. The CDR3 loop reads CASSKTGDYYGYTF. The DNA for the CDR3 is TGTGCCAGCAGTAAAACGGGGGATTACTATGGCTACACCTTC.

The J gene is TRBJ1-5, the V gene TRBV5-1; 7 bases align to TRBD1. With 4 bases clipped from V and 4 bases from J, the junction kept 2 bases outside the gene matches. The V gene's germline CDR1 is SGHRS and CDR2 YFSETQ. This CDR3 is built from 13 residues. This CDR3 reads CASSKQGNQPQHF. Written as DNA, the CDR3 is TGCGCCAGCAGCAAACAGGGGAATCAGCCCCAGCATTTT.

This sequence joins TRBV27 and TRBJ2-7, with 8 positions matching TRBD2. This CDR3 comprises 16 residues. V lost 0 bases and J lost 4; bases outside the gene matches: 8. Germline V gene lookup returns CDR1 MNHEY and CDR2 SMNVEV (reference sequence). CDR3 DNA sequence: TGTGCCAGCAGTTTATCGATCGGGACTAGTCTTTACGAGCAGTACTTC. This gives the protein CASSLSIGTSLYEQYF.

The gene calls are TRBV18 and TRBJ1-5, with D possibly TRBD1 on 5 matching bases. Looked up from germline, CDR1 is KGHSH and CDR2 is LQKENI. V shed 5 bases and J shed 2 bases, with 7 bases lying between them. This CDR3 is built from 13 residues. The CDR3: CASSARGNQPQHF. CDR3 nucleotide sequence: TGTGCCAGCTCAGCCAGGGGCAATCAGCCCCAGCATTTT.

This chain connects TRBV28 to TRBJ2-1; 10 nucleotides align to TRBD1. CDR1 MDHEN and CDR2 SYDVKM come from the germline V gene. Trimming removed 5 bases from V and 10 bases from J; junction bases left unmatched: 5. This CDR3 is built from 13 residues. The CDR3 bases are TGTGCCAGCAGTATTGACAGGGGGCGAGAGCAGTTCTTC. Its protein is CASSIDRGREQFF.

The CDR3 here is CASSYLSGLGNTEAFF. As DNA, the CDR3 is TGTGCCAGCAGTTACTTGTCAGGGCTGGGAAACACTGAAGCTTTCTTT. J is TRBJ1-1 and V is TRBV6-5; weak D call: TRBD1 (5 bases). Germline lookup yields CDR1 MNHEY and CDR2 SVGAGI. This CDR3 has 16 amino acids. V dropped 1 base and J dropped 2 bases, with 14 bases sitting between them.

The chain has TRBV29-1 and TRBJ1-2, with no clear D. Germline V gene data show CDR1 as SQVTM and CDR2 as ANQGSEA. The germline V and J ends were trimmed by 5 bases and 7 bases, with 14 bases remaining between them. The CDR3 spans 12 residues. The CDR3 DNA is TGCAGCGTTCCCGGGGAGAATGGTGGCTACACCTTC. This gives the protein CSVPGENGGYTF.

This chain links TRBV19 with TRBJ2-1; D is perhaps TRBD1 (5 bases). Germline assignment: CDR1 LNHDA and CDR2 SQIVND (reference sequence). V shed 4 bases and J shed 0 bases, with 13 bases lying between them. The CDR3 runs 16 residues. CDR3: CASSNPGAISYNEQFF. In DNA, the CDR3 is TGTGCCAGTAGTAACCCTGGGGCGATCTCCTACAATGAGCAGTTCTTC.

The chain employs TRBV7-2 and TRBJ2-5, with D possibly being TRBD1 (6 bases). V was clipped by 3 bases and J by 5 bases, with 16 bases between them. The V gene's germline CDR1 is SGHTA and CDR2 FQGNSA. This CDR3 is 15 amino acids long. The CDR3 spells CASSFGTFLRETQYF. The CDR3 DNA is TGTGCCAGCAGCTTCGGGACATTCCTGCGTGAGACCCAGTACTTC.

The V and J genes are TRBV5-1 and TRBJ2-2, with D unresolved. The CDR3 is made up of 14 amino acids. Looked up from germline, CDR1 is SGHRS and CDR2 is YFSETQ. Trimming stripped 0 bases from V and 4 bases from J, with 7 bases between. In nucleotides, the CDR3 is TGCGCCAGCAGCTTGGGTGCGAGCACCGGGGAGCTGTTTTTT. It encodes CASSLGASTGELFF.

The J gene is TRBJ2-1, the V gene TRBV6-1; 8 nucleotides line up with TRBD1. Trimming took 1 base from V and 7 from J; bases not matched to a gene: 9. Germline values: CDR1 MNHNS, CDR2 SASEGT. The CDR3 has 16 amino acids. The CDR3 nucleotides read TGTGCCAGCAGTGAAGGGTCAGGACAGGGTCTTAATGAGCAGTTCTTC. It translates to CASSEGSGQGLNEQFF.

The chain couples TRBV14 to TRBJ2-7, with D hard to call. The CDR3 is 15 amino acids. Germline V gene sequence: CDR1 SGHDN, CDR2 FVKESK. V lost 0 bases and J 4 bases, leaving 13 bases between the germline ends. CDR3 region: CASSQEIAKMYEQYF. In DNA, the CDR3 is TGTGCCAGCAGCCAAGAGATAGCAAAAATGTACGAGCAGTACTTC.

The chain is built from TRBV19 and TRBJ2-7; no clear D gene. This CDR3 region has 13 residues. The germline V gene encodes CDR1 LNHDA and CDR2 SQIVND (reference sequence). Trimming pared 3 bases from V and 3 bases from J, leaving 9 bases between. Here the CDR3 reads CASSIKPSYEQYF. The DNA of the CDR3 is TGTGCCAGTAGTATTAAGCCAAGCTACGAGCAGTACTTC. The full variable domain, with the rest looked up from reference TRBV19 and TRBJ2-7, is DGGITQSPKYLFRKEGQNVTLSCEQNLNHDAMYWYRQDPGQGLRLIYYSQIVNDFQKGDIAEGYSVSREKKESFPLTVTSAQKNPTAFYLCASSIKPSYEQYFGPGTRLTVT.

V is TRBV27 and J is TRBJ2-7; D not certain. The CDR3 covers 15 residues. CDR1 is MNHEY, CDR2 SMNVEV, per germline (reference sequence). Trimming left V 5 bases short and J 4 bases short, with 18 bases between. The CDR3 DNA sequence: TGTGCCAGCAGTCAGAGGCCGGAGATTTTATACGAGCAGTACTTC. Translation: CASSQRPEILYEQYF.

To note about this clone: The identical CDR3 is also encoded by other nucleotide sequences in the sample. J is TRBJ2-1 and V is TRBV18, with 8 bases lining up with TRBD1. The CDR3 covers 16 residues. Germline assignment: CDR1 KGHSH and CDR2 LQKENI. Trimming cost V 0 bases and J 0 bases; bases outside gene matches: 1. CDR3: CASSPPTGGSYNEQFF. CDR3 nucleotides: TGTGCCAGCTCACCACCAACAGGGGGCTCCTACAATGAGCAGTTCTTC.

This clone was counted only a few times. The rearrangement links TRBV2 to TRBJ2-7, with TRBD2 matching 11 bases. The trim removed 6 bases at V and 3 bases at J, leaving 10 bases unmatched. The germline V gene has CDR1 SNHLY and CDR2 FYNNEI. This CDR3 has 16 amino acids. CDR3 in amino acids: CASRPTTGTSGYEQYF. CDR3 DNA: TGTGCCAGCAGACCAACCACCGGGACTAGCGGCTACGAGCAGTACTTC. Using reference TRBV2 and TRBJ2-7 for the parts outside the CDR3, the full variable domain is EPEVTQTPSHQVTQMGQEVILRCVPISNHLYFYWYRQILGQKVEFLVSFYNNEISEKSEIFDDQFSVERPDGSNFTLKIRSTKLEDSAMYFCASRPTTGTSGYEQYFGPGTRLTVT.

The chain couples TRBV9 to TRBJ1-1, with D hard to call. The V end lost 3 bases, the J end lost 4 bases, and 13 bases lay between the germline ends. This CDR3 spans 14 amino acids. Germline V CDR1 and CDR2: SGDLS, YYNGEE. The CDR3 sequence: CASSAGSPSTEAFF. In DNA, the CDR3 is TGTGCCAGCAGCGCCGGGAGTCCGAGCACTGAAGCTTTCTTT. Full variable domain (missing parts from reference TRBV9 and TRBJ1-1): DSGVTQTPKHLITATGQRVTLRCSPRSGDLSVYWYQQSLDQGLQFLIQYYNGEERAKGNILERFSAQQFPDLHSELNLSSLELGDSALYFCASSAGSPSTEAFFGQGTRLTVV.